This T cell receptor (beta chain) is drawn from a study of cytomegalovirus exposure and HLA in healthy donors. Regarding the study as a whole: Using a false discovery rate of 0.05, a later analysis showed that about 16,000 TCR beta sequences were associated with HLA alleles.

Points on this clone: Its antigen is not known.

The PCR made use of 60 Vbeta and 13 Jbeta primers. Here immunoSEQ multiplex PCR was the method, and the copy in TCRdb shows in-frame clones only, minus some. The data show over 95,000 clones, over 65% seen once. The sequence was collected from a female donor in good health and CMV-seronegative. Sequencing input: PBMCs.

CDR3 sequence: CSVRTGREYGYTF. In nucleotides, the CDR3 is TGCAGCGTGAGGACAGGGAGGGAGTATGGCTACACCTTC. V and J are TRBV29-1 and TRBJ1-2, with 8 bases matching TRBD1. This CDR3 is built from 13 residues. Germline V gene data show CDR1 as SQVTM and CDR2 as ANQGSEA. J was trimmed by 5 bases and V by 6 bases; bases with no gene match: 8.